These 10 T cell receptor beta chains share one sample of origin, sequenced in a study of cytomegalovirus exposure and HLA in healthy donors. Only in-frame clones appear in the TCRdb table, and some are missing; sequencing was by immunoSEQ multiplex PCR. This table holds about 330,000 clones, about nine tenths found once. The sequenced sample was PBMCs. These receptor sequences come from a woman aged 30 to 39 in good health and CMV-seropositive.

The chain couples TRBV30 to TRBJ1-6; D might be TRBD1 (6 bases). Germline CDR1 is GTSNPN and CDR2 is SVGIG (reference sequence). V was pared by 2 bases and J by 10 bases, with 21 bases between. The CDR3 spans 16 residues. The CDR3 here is CAWSPRTWGRGSPLHF. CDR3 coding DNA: TGTGCCTGGAGTCCCAGAACGTGGGGGCGTGGATCACCCCTCCACTTT.

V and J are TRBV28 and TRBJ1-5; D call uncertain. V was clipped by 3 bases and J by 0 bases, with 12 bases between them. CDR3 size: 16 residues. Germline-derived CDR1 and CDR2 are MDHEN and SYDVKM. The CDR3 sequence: CASSFGTGNSNQPQHF. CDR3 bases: TGTGCCAGCAGTTTCGGAACGGGGAATAGCAATCAGCCCCAGCATTTT.

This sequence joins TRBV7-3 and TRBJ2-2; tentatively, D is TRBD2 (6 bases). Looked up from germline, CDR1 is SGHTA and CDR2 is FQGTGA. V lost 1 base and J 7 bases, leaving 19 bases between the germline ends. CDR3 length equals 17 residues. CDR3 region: CASSLKPGSQAGGELFF. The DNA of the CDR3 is TGTGCCAGCAGCTTAAAACCCGGAAGCCAAGCGGGCGGGGAGCTGTTTTTT.

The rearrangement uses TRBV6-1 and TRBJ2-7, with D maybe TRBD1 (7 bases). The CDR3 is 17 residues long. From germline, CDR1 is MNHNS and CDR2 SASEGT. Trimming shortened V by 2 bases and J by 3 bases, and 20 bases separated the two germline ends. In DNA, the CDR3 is TGTGCCAGCAGTGAATTAAAGGGCTGGCAGGGGGGCTACGAGCAGTACTTC. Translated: CASSELKGWQGGYEQYF.

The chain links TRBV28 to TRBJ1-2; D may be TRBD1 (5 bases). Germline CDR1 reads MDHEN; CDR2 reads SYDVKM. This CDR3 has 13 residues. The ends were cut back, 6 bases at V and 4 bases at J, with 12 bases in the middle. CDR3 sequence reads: CASSPGFGYGYTF. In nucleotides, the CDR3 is TGTGCCAGCAGCCCAGGGTTCGGCTATGGCTACACCTTC.

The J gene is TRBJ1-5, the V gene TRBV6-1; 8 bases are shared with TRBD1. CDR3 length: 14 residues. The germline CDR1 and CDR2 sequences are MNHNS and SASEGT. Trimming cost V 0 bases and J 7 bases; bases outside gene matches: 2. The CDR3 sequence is CASSEAQGAQPQHF. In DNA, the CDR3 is TGTGCCAGCAGTGAAGCTCAGGGGGCACAGCCCCAGCATTTT.

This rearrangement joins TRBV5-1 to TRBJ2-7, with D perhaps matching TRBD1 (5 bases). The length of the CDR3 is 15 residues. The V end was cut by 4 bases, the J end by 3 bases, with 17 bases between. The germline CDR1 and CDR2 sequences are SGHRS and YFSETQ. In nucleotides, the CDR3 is TGCGCCAGCAGCCACTCCCAGGGTTCGGTCTACGAGCAGTACTTC. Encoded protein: CASSHSQGSVYEQYF. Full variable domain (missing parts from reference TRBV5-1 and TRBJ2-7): KAGVTQTPRYLIKTRGQQVTLSCSPISGHRSVSWYQQTPGQGLQFLFEYFSETQRNKGNFPGRFSGRQFSNSRSEMNVSTLELGDSALYLCASSHSQGSVYEQYFGPGTRLTVT.

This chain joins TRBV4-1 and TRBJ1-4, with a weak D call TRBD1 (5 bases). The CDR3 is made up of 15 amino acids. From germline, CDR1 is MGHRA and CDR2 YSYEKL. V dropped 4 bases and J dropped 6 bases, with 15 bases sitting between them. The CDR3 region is CASSPTAQRDEKLFF. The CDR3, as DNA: TGCGCCAGCAGCCCGACAGCTCAAAGAGATGAAAAACTGTTTTTT.

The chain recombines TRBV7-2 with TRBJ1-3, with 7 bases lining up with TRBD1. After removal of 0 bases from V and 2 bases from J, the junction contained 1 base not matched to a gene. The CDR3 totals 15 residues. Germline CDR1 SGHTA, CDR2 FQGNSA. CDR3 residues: CASSLAGTAGNTIYF. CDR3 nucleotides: TGTGCCAGCAGCTTAGCCGGGACAGCTGGAAACACCATATATTTT.

DNA of the CDR3: TGTGCCAGCAGCTTAGGAAGTAAAATCGGGACTCTAGCTTTCTTT. This gives the protein CASSLGSKIGTLAFF. The genes are TRBV7-2 and TRBJ1-1, with D perhaps matching TRBD1 (5 bases). The CDR3 length is 15 residues. Trimming took off 1 base at V and 10 bases at J, with 19 bases between the two ends. CDR1 and CDR2 from the germline V gene are SGHTA and FQGNSA. Based on the CDR3 plus reference TRBV7-2 and TRBJ1-1, the full variable domain is GAGVSQSPSNKVTEKGKDVELRCDPISGHTALYWYRQSLGQGLEFLIYFQGNSAPDKSGLPSDRFSAERTGGSVSTLTIQRTQQEDSAVYLCASSLGSKIGTLAFFGQGTRLTVV.